The 16 T cell receptor beta chains below were found in one sample sequenced in a study of T cells in Graves' hyperthyroidism and ophthalmopathy. Amplified TCR beta CDR3 regions came from RNA transcripts. The TCR CDR3 was amplified in a first-round RT-PCR using the HTBI primer set. TCRdb used MiXCR to reprocess the multiplex PCR reads, holding one entry per CDR3 protein. The data hold a few hundred thousand distinct CDR3 sequences, with roughly an eighth observed a single time. The specimen sequenced was blood. The receptors stem from a woman younger than 35 with Graves' hyperthyroidism.

V usage is TRBV2 and J usage is TRBJ2-5, with TRBD1 as a possible D gene (6 bases). The CDR3 is 15 residues long. Trimming stripped 6 bases from V and 3 bases from J, with 17 bases between. Germline V gene lookup returns CDR1 SNHLY and CDR2 FYNNEI. CDR3 DNA sequence: TGTGCCAGCAGATACCGGGACAATCACGAAGAGACCCAGTACTTC. It translates to CASRYRDNHEETQYF.

This clonotype was found many times. The chain joins TRBV18 to TRBJ2-1; D unresolved. Trimming stripped 0 bases from V and 1 base from J, with 1 base between. In germline, CDR1 is KGHSH, CDR2 LQKENI. This CDR3 spans 13 amino acids. DNA for the CDR3: TGTGCCAGCTCACCACCGTCCTACAATGAGCAGTTCTTC. Translating it yields CASSPPSYNEQFF.

This chain joins TRBV5-4 and TRBJ2-7; unclear D gene. The germline V gene has CDR1 SGHNT and CDR2 YYREEE (reference sequence). The V end lost 3 bases, the J end lost 5 bases, and 12 bases lay between the germline ends. The CDR3 has 13 residues. CDR3 amino acids: CASSYDINNEQYF. Written as DNA, the CDR3 is TGTGCCAGCAGCTACGACATTAACAACGAGCAGTACTTC.

This sequence joins TRBV5-6 and TRBJ1-5; D gene uncertain. The V and J ends lost 3 bases and 9 bases respectively, with 13 bases between them. This CDR3 contains 13 residues. Germline-derived CDR1 and CDR2 are SGHDT and YYEEEE. The CDR3 DNA reads as TGTGCCAGCAGCTCAACGGTGGCGGGGCCCCAGCATTTT. Translation: CASSSTVAGPQHF.

The CDR3 sequence: CASSYRQHTGELFF. In DNA form, the CDR3 reads TGTGCCAGCAGTTACCGGCAGCACACCGGGGAGCTGTTTTTT. The J gene is TRBJ2-2, the V gene TRBV6-2 or TRBV6-3, with unresolved D. The CDR3 runs 14 residues. Germline CDR1 and CDR2: MNHEY and SVGEGT. V was clipped by 2 bases and J by 3 bases, with 7 bases between them.

This chain joins TRBV7-9 and TRBJ2-1; 9 nucleotides agree with TRBD2. From germline, CDR1 is SEHNR and CDR2 FQNEAQ (reference sequence). This CDR3 is 15 amino acids long. Losses at the gene ends were 1 base for V and 5 bases for J; bases not matched to a gene: 3. The DNA for the CDR3 is TGTGCCAGCAGCTTAGACGGCGGGAGGGACAATGAGCAGTTCTTC. Encoded protein: CASSLDGGRDNEQFF.

The table lists this clonotype with many counts. The gene calls are TRBV12-3 or TRBV12-4 and TRBJ2-1, with 13 positions matching TRBD2. V lost 5 bases, J lost 8 bases, and 6 bases stayed unmatched. CDR3 length: 15 residues. CDR3 sequence: CASSLGLAGAYEQFF. For the CDR3, the DNA is TGTGCCAGCAGTCTTGGACTAGCGGGAGCTTATGAGCAGTTCTTC.

Regarding this clonotype: The junction shows a germline mismatch at one end, possibly a read error. This chain uses TRBV9 with TRBJ1-4; D might be TRBD1 (6 bases). Looked up from germline, CDR1 is SGDLS and CDR2 is YYNGEE. The CDR3 extends over 17 amino acids. In DNA, the CDR3 is TGTGACAGCAGCCCCCCGGGGGGCGCCATCCCGGATGAAAAACTGTTTTTT. Amino acid sequence: CDSSPPGGAIPDEKLFF. The whole variable domain, remainder taken from reference TRBV9 and TRBJ1-4, is DSGVTQTPKHLITATGQRVTLRCSPRSGDLSVYWYQQSLDQGLQFLIQYYNGEERAKGNILERFSAQQFPDLHSELNLSSLELGDSALYFCDSSPPGGAIPDEKLFFGSGTQLSVL.

This clonotype was recorded many times. The CDR3 DNA reads as TGTGCCAGCAGTCTAAGTCTCGGACTAGCGGGAGTGGGTGAGCAGTTCTTC. Residues: CASSLSLGLAGVGEQFF. The chain uses TRBV27 and TRBJ2-1; TRBD2 agrees at 13 bases. CDR1 and CDR2 (germline): MNHEY, SMNVEV (reference sequence). Germline trimming cut 5 bases from V and 9 bases from J; bases unmatched to any gene: 13. The CDR3 is made up of 17 amino acids.

V and J are TRBV7-9 and TRBJ1-4; no clear D gene. The CDR3 has 14 residues. V was trimmed by 2 bases and J by 5 bases, leaving 9 bases between them. Looked up from germline, CDR1 is SEHNR and CDR2 is FQNEAQ (reference sequence). Here the CDR3 reads CASSLRSGNEKLFF. In DNA, the CDR3 is TGTGCCAGCAGCTTAAGGTCGGGGAATGAAAAACTGTTTTTT. Complete variable domain (other parts from reference TRBV7-9 and TRBJ1-4): DTGVSQNPRHKITKRGQNVTFRCDPISEHNRLYWYRQTLGQGPEFLTYFQNEAQLEKSRLLSDRFSAERPKGSFSTLEIQRTEQGDSAMYLCASSLRSGNEKLFFGSGTQLSVL.

V is TRBV6-6 and J is TRBJ1-3; TRBD1 aligns across 10 bases. V shed 2 bases, J shed 8 bases, and the junction held 9 bases outside the gene matches. Germline values: CDR1 MNHNY, CDR2 SVGAGI (reference sequence). The CDR3 is 16 amino acids. As DNA, the CDR3 is TGTGCCAGCAGTTACGTTCTAGGGGACAGGGGAGACACCATATATTTT. It encodes CASSYVLGDRGDTIYF.

This clonotype was found many times. The rearrangement links TRBV7-3 to TRBJ1-1, with D unclear. Trimming removed 5 bases from V and 0 bases from J, with 16 bases in between. This CDR3 is 16 amino acids long. CDR1 and CDR2 from the germline V gene are SGHTA and FQGTGA. CDR3: CASSPKGSGVNTEAFF. In DNA form, the CDR3 reads TGTGCCAGCAGCCCAAAAGGGTCAGGCGTGAACACTGAAGCTTTCTTT.

This clonotype was detected ten times or more. V usage is TRBV27 and J usage is TRBJ2-1; the D gene is possibly TRBD2 (6 bases). The CDR3 length is 12 residues. Per germline, CDR1 MNHEY and CDR2 SMNVEV (reference sequence). The ends were cut back, 5 bases at V and 9 bases at J, with 11 bases in the middle. The CDR3 loop is CASSEEGLEQFF. The CDR3 nucleotides read TGTGCCAGCAGTGAAGAGGGACTTGAGCAGTTCTTC.

This clonotype came up a few times. The rearrangement uses TRBV19 and TRBJ1-2; 9 bases are shared with TRBD1. The length of the CDR3 is 15 residues. The trim removed 4 bases at V and 8 bases at J, leaving 11 bases unmatched. CDR1 is LNHDA, CDR2 SQIVND, per germline (reference sequence). The CDR3 is CASSTGTGSASGYTF. DNA for the CDR3: TGTGCCAGTAGTACCGGGACAGGGTCGGCTTCCGGCTACACCTTC.

This clonotype was detected many times. CDR3 DNA sequence: TGCAGTGCTAGGGGTTCACCCCTCCACTTT. Amino acid sequence: CSARGSPLHF. V and J are TRBV20-1 and TRBJ1-6, with D unclear. The germline V gene encodes CDR1 DFQATT and CDR2 SNEGSKA (reference sequence). The CDR3 consists of 10 residues. V was cut by 3 bases and J by 9 bases, with 3 bases left in between.

This clonotype was seen repeatedly, ten times or more. V gene TRBV30 combines with J gene TRBJ1-3; D is uncertain. The CDR3 totals 13 residues. The germline V and J ends were trimmed by 0 bases and 2 bases, with 5 bases remaining between them. CDR1 is GTSNPN, CDR2 SVGIG, per germline (reference sequence). This CDR3 reads CAWSVGAGNTIYF. CDR3 DNA: TGTGCCTGGAGTGTAGGAGCTGGAAACACCATATATTTT.